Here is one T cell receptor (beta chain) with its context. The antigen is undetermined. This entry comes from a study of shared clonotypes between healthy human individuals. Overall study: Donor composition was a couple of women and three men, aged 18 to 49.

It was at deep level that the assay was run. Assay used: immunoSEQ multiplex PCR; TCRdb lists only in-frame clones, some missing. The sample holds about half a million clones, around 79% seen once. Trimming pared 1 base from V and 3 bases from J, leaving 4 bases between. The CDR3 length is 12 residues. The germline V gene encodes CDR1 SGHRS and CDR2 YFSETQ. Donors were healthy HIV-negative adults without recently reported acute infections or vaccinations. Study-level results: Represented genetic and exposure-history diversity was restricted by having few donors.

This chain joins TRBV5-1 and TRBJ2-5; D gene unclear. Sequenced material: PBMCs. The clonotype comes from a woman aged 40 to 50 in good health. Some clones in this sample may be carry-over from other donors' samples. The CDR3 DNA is TGCGCCAGCAGCTTGACCGAAGAGACCCAGTACTTC. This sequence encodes CASSLTEETQYF.